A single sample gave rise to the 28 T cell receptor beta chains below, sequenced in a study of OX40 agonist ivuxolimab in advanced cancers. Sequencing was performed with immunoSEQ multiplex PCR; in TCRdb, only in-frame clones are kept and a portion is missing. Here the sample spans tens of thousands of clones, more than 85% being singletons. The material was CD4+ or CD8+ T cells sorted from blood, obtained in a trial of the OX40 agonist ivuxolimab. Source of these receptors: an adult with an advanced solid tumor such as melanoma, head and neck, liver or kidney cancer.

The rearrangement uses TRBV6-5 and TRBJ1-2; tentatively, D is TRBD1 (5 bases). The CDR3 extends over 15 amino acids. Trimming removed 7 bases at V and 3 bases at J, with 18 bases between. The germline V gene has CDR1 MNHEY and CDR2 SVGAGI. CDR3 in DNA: TGTGCCAGCACCTCGCCGGGGGATTTTGACTATGGCTACACCTTC. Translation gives CASTSPGDFDYGYTF.

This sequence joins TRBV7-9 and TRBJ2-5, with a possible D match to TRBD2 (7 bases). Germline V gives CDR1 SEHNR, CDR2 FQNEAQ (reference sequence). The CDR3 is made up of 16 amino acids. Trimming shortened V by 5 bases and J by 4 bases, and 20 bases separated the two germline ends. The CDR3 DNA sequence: TGTGCCAGCAGCATAGAAGGGGGAGGGCCGGGAGAGACCCAGTACTTC. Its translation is CASSIEGGGPGETQYF.

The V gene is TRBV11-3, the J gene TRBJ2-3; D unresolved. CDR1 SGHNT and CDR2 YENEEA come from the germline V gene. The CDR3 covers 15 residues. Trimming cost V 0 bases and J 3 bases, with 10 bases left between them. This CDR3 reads CASSLEPRTTDTQYF. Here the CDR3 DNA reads TGTGCCAGCAGCTTAGAGCCGAGAACGACAGATACGCAGTATTTT.

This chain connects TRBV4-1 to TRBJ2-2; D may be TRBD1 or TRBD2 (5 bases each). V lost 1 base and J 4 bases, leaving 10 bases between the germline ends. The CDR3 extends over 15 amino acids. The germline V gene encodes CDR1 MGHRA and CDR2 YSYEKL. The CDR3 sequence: CASSQVGAGTGELFF. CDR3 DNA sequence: TGCGCCAGCAGCCAAGTAGGGGCGGGCACCGGGGAGCTGTTTTTT.

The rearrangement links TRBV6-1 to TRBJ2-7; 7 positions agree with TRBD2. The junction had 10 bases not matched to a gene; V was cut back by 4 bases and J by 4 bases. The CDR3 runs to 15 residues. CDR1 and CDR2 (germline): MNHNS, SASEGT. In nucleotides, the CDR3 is TGTGCCAGCAGTGTCTGGGAAACTAGCGAGTACGAGCAGTACTTC. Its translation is CASSVWETSEYEQYF.

Here the CDR3 reads CATSRDLGGYGYTF. DNA of the CDR3: TGTGCCACCAGCAGAGATCTTGGAGGATATGGCTACACCTTC. The chain combines TRBV15 with TRBJ1-2; D gene uncertain. Between the trimmed V and J ends, which lost 0 bases and 5 bases, there was a span of 10 bases. Germline V gives CDR1 LNHNV, CDR2 YYDKDF (reference sequence). The CDR3 covers 14 residues.

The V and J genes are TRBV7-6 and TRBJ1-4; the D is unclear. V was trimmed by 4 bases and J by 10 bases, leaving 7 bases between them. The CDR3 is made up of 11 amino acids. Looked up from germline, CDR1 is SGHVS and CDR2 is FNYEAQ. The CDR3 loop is CASSSDRKLFF. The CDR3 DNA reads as TGTGCCAGCAGCTCGGACCGAAAACTGTTTTTT. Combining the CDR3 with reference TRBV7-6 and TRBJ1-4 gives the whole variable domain GAGVSQSPRYKVTKRGQDVALRCDPISGHVSLYWYRQALGQGPEFLTYFNYEAQQDKSGLPNDRFSAERPEGSISTLTIQRTEQRDSAMYRCASSSDRKLFFGSGTQLSVL.

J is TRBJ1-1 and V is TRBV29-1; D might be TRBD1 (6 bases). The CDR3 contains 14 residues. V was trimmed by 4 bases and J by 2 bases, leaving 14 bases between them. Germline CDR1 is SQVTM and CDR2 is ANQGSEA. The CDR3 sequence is CSVGRWDTNTEAFF. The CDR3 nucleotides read TGCAGCGTTGGGCGATGGGACACCAACACTGAAGCTTTCTTT.

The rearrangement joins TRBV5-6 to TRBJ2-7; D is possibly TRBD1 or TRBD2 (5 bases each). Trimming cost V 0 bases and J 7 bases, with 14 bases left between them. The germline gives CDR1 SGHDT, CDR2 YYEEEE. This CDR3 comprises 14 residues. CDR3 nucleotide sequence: TGTGCCAGCAGCTTGGAGGGACGAGGGCGGGAGCAGTACTTC. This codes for CASSLEGRGREQYF.

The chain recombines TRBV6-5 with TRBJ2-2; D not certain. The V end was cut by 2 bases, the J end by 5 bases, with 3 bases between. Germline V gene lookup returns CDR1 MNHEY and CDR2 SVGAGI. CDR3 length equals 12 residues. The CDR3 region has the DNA TGTGCCAGCAGTTACGATACCGGGGAGCTGTTTTTT. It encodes CASSYDTGELFF.

The DNA of the CDR3 is TGTGCCAGCAGTGACTCGAAAGACAACACAGATACGCAGTATTTT. Residues: CASSDSKDNTDTQYF. The chain combines TRBV6-4 with TRBJ2-3; D is uncertain. The CDR3 length is 15 residues. With 0 bases removed from V and 2 bases from J, the gap between germline ends came to 9 bases. Germline CDR1 is MRHNA and CDR2 is SNTAGT.

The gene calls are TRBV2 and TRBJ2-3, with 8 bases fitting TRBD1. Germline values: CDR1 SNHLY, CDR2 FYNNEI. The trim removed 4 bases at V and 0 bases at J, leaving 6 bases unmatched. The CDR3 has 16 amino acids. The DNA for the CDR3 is TGTGCCAGCAGTGGGCCGACAGGGGCCAGCACAGATACGCAGTATTTT. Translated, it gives CASSGPTGASTDTQYF.

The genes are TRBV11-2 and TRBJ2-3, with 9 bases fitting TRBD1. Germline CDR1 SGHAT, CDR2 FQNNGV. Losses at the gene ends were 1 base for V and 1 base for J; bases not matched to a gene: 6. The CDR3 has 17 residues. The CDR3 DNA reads TGTGCCAGCAGCTTAGCCCGGACAGGGGTGGGCACAGATACGCAGTATTTT. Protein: CASSLARTGVGTDTQYF.

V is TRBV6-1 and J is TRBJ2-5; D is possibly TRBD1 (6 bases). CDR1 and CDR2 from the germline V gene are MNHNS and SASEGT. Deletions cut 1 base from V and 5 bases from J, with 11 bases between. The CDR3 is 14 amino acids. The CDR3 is CASSEDGQSETQYF. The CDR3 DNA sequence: TGTGCCAGCAGTGAAGACGGACAGTCGGAGACCCAGTACTTC.

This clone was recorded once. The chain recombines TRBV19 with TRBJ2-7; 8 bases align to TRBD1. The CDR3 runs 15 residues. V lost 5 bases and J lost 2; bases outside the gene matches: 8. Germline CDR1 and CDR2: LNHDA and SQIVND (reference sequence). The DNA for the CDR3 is TGTGCCAGTAGTCCCGGGACAGGCCACGCCTACGAGCAGTACTTC. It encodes CASSPGTGHAYEQYF.

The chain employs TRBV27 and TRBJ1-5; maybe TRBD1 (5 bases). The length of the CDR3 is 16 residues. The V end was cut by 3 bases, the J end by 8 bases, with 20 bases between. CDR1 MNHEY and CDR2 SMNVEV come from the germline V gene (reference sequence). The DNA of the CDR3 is TGTGCCAGCAGTTTGAAATGGTGGGGGGGAAGGGAGCCCCAGCATTTT. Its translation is CASSLKWWGGREPQHF.

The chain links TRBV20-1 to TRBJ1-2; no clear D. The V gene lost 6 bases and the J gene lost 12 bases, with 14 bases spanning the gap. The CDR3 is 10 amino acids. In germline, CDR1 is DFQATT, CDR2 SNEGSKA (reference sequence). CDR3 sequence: CSATIHNHTF. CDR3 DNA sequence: TGCAGTGCCACGATCCACAACCACACCTTC.

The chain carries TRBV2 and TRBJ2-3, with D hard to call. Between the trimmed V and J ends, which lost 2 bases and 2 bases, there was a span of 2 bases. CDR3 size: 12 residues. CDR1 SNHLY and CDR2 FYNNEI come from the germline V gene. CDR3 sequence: CASSEPTDTQYF. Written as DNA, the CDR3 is TGTGCCAGCAGTGAACCCACAGATACGCAGTATTTT.

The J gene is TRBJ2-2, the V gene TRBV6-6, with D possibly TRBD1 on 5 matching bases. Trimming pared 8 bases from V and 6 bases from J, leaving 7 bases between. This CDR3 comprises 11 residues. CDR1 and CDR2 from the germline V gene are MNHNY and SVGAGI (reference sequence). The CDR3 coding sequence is TGTGCCAGCGGCAGGGCCGGGGAGCTGTTTTTT. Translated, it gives CASGRAGELFF.

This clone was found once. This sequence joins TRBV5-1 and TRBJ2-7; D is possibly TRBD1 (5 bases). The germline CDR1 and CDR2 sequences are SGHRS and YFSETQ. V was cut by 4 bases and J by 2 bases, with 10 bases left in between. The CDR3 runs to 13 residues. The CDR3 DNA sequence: TGCGCCAGCAGCGATGACAGTCCCTACGAGCAGTACTTC. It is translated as CASSDDSPYEQYF.

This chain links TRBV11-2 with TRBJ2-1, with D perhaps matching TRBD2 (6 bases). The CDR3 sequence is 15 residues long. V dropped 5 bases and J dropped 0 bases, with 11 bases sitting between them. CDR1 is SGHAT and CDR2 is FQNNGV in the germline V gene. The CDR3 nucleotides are TGTGCCAGCAGCGGAGGGAGGAGCTCCTACAATGAGCAGTTCTTC. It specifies CASSGGRSSYNEQFF.

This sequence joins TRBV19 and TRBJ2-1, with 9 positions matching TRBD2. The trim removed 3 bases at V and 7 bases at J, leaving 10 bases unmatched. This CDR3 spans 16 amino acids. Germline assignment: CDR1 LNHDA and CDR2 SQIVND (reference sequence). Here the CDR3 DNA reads TGTGCCAGTAGTATTGGAGGCGGGAGGGCCTGGAATGAGCAGTTCTTC. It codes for CASSIGGGRAWNEQFF. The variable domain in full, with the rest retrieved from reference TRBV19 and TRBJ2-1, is DGGITQSPKYLFRKEGQNVTLSCEQNLNHDAMYWYRQDPGQGLRLIYYSQIVNDFQKGDIAEGYSVSREKKESFPLTVTSAQKNPTAFYLCASSIGGGRAWNEQFFGPGTRLTVL.

CDR3 coding DNA: TGTGCCAGCAGCTCAGGGGTGGGTCGCGCGGAAGCTTTCTTT. Amino acids: CASSSGVGRAEAFF. V usage is TRBV11-2 and J usage is TRBJ1-1; tentatively, D is TRBD1 (6 bases). Germline V gives CDR1 SGHAT, CDR2 FQNNGV. Trimming removed 4 bases at V and 8 bases at J, with 17 bases between. The CDR3 has 14 amino acids.

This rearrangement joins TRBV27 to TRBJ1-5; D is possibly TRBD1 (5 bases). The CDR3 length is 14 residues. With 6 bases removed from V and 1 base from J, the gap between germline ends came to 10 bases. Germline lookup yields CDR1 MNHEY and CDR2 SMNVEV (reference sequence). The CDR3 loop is CASSKRGSNQPQHF. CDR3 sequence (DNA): TGTGCCAGCAGCAAACGGGGGAGCAATCAGCCCCAGCATTTT.

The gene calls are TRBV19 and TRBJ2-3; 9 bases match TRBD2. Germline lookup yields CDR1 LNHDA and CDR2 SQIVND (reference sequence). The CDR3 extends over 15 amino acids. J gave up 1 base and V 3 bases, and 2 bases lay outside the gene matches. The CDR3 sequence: CASSIIAGGTDTQYF. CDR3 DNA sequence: TGTGCCAGTAGTATTATAGCGGGGGGCACAGATACGCAGTATTTT.

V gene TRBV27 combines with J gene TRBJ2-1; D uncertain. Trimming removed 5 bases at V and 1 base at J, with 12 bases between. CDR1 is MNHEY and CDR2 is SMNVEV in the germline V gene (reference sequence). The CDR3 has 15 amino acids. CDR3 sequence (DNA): TGTGCCAGCAGTCCACCCCCGCAGTCCTACAATGAGCAGTTCTTC. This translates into CASSPPPQSYNEQFF.

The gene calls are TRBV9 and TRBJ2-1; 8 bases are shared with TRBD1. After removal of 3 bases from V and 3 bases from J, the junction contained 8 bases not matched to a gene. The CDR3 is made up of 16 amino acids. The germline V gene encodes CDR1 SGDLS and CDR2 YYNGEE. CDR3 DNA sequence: TGTGCCAGCAGCGCTACGACAGGGGAGAACTACAATGAGCAGTTCTTC. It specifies CASSATTGENYNEQFF.

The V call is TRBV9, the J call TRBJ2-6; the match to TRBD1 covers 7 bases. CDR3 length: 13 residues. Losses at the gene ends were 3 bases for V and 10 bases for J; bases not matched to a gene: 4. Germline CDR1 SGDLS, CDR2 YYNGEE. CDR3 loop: CASSGDSPNVLTF. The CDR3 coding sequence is TGTGCCAGCAGCGGGGACAGCCCTAACGTCCTGACTTTC.